The clone carrying this TCR beta chain was seen repeatedly, ten times or more. What it binds is not known. The data were obtained in a study of molecular identifiers for immune sequencing clone quantification. Study-level results: In cases of identical TCR molecules sharing a barcode, highly expanded clone sizes could be underestimated. Among some 910,000 naive cells, as was reported, spiked Jurkat TCR RNA from one cell was detectable.

Bulk TCR library preparation followed previously described methods with listed TCR primers. One entry per CDR3 protein results from TCRdb running MiXCR on the PCR reads. The sample includes approximately 590,000 distinct CDR3 sequences, roughly 27% seen only once; the top ten take 0.78%. Naive CD8 library inputs spanned roughly 17,000 to 1,100,000 sorted cells and 10%, 30% or 50% RNA. This receptor was taken from a human donor in good health. Some libraries in this study had Jurkat cell RNA spiked in. The sample consisted of naive CD8+ T cells from blood, with Jurkat cell RNA spiked in. Subset of the sample: FACS-sorted CD8+CD4-CCR7+CD45RA+ naive T cells.

CDR3 protein: CASSSPGLASSSLYEQYF. The DNA for the CDR3 is TGTGCCAGCAGCTCTCCGGGACTAGCGTCCTCCTCCCTCTACGAGCAGTACTTC. The chain couples TRBV28 to TRBJ2-7; TRBD2 matches 10 bases. The CDR3 length is 18 residues. V was clipped by 6 bases and J by 3 bases; unmatched bases: 17. Germline V gene sequence: CDR1 MDHEN, CDR2 SYDVKM.